A selection of T cell receptor beta chains follows, all from one sample in a study of T cell changes during pregnancy in multiple sclerosis. Clones were read by immunoSEQ multiplex PCR, and TCRdb kept only the in-frame ones, dropping some. The sample includes about 36,000 clones, 92% of them seen just once. Sample: CD4+ T cells from peripheral blood mononuclear cells, taken after pregnancy. These receptors were taken from a female donor with multiple sclerosis, enrolled in a pregnancy study. The conserved cysteine and the conserved F or W are not part of the CDR3 here.

12 TRBJ2-3 TRBV28 ASSLVGRGDTQY
11 TRBJ1-5 TRBV28 ASSLLGGQPQH
12 TRBJ2-7 TRBV19 ASRGTGTSYEQY
12 TRBJ2-1 TRBV6-5 ASSYGKASDEQF
13 TRBJ2-7 TRBV19 ASSIDWAVSYEQY
16 TRBJ2-2 TRBV15 ATSRDPIPRPDSGELF
13 TRBJ2-5 TRBV9 ASSVRGGWIETQY
11 TRBJ2-5 TRBV9 ASSAHRAETQY
12 TRBJ1-2 TRBV6-1 ASRAPKYPYGYT
11 TRBJ1-2 TRBV29-1 SPALSQGGGYT
15 TRBJ1-5 TRBV18 ASSPGSVRDSNQPQH
14 TRBJ1-5 TRBV7-9 ASSLGTGLSNQPQH
13 TRBJ2-2 TRBV9 ASSVVSGHTGELF
13 TRBJ2-5 TRBV7-3 ASSFRGHVGETQY
10 TRBJ2-7 TRBV7-9 ASSTSSYEQY
16 TRBJ2-2 TRBV6-4 ASSLKGQGASNTGELF
14 TRBJ2-3 TRBV28 ASTAKVWEPTDTQY
13 TRBJ1-6 TRBV7-9 ASSLALGDNSPLH
14 TRBJ2-7 TRBV18 ASSPRVGLALDQQY
14 TRBJ1-4 TRBV2 ASRKDRIATNEKLF
10 TRBJ2-1 TRBV6-6 ASSRTDNEQF
12 TRBJ1-1 TRBV9 ANSPRTVGTEAF
15 TRBJ2-3 TRBV4-2 ASSQDRPGGRTDTQY
11 TRBJ2-7 TRBV5-4 ASSRDRADEQY
13 TRBJ1-1 TRBV7-2 ASSPFRAANTEAF
16 TRBJ1-2 TRBV27 ASSPITAGTGLNYGYT
12 TRBJ1-2 TRBV5-5 ASRLDRGFSGYT
13 TRBJ2-1 TRBV11-3 ASSLTAGVYNEQF
14 TRBJ2-1 TRBV19 ASSILSEGRLNEQF
12 TRBJ2-1 TRBV7-2 ASSPDNRGNEQF
11 TRBJ2-7 TRBV19 ASSGRLAGEQY
14 TRBJ2-3 TRBV12-5 ASGLVVAGGADTQY
15 TRBJ2-2 TRBV10-3 AISESTSGPNTGELF
12 TRBJ2-7 TRBV11-3 ASSHRRGPEEQY
11 TRBJ1-4 TRBV7-2 ASSFGGGEKLF
16 TRBJ2-5 TRBV12-2 ASRLWRLAGVLGLAQY
12 TRBJ1-4 TRBV5-6 ASSPLGSNEKLF
13 TRBJ2-5 TRBV7-2 ASSTRTGGVETQY
16 TRBJ2-2 TRBV14 ASSQKKNGQGITGELF
11 TRBJ1-5 TRBV7-2 ASSYRGDQPQH
16 TRBJ2-4 TRBV7-6 ASSHNAPGQGSKNIQY
10 TRBJ2-3 TRBV7-8 ASSDTTDTQY
13 TRBJ2-5 TRBV2 ASVVDGRFQETQY